This TCR beta chain was identified in a study of cytomegalovirus exposure and HLA in healthy donors (dated by TCRdb to about 2017). Background on the whole study: A later analysis indicated that the 90 to 150 validation repertoires were generated on the platform also employed for the roughly 730 repertoires of the first cohort. In addition to the first cohort of 500 to 850 subjects, a separate validation cohort of 100 to 150 different subjects was used. High-throughput TCR immunosequencing, statistical association of individual TCRs with disease status, and machine learning were combined to predict cytomegalovirus infection status. The study aimed to test whether cataloging public T cell receptors could reveal signatures of past pathogen exposure. The research as a whole found: Cytomegalovirus status was reported to be diagnosed by the classifier with high specificity and sensitivity in both the original and validation cohorts. It was suggested by the authors that the approach could potentially be generalized to other disease states and immunological phenotypes. In vitro tests confirmed that a few of the cytomegalovirus-associated TCR beta chains recognize cytomegalovirus antigens. While some public TCRs were present in many individuals, most TCR sequences turned up only very rarely across donors. In the study, some 160 TCR beta chains were listed as associated with cytomegalovirus. All 110 or so repertoires were used to score co-occurrence in the validation cohort in a later analysis, because that analysis had no HLA typing for the cohort. A later analysis found that TCRs clustered in the first cohort also tended to co-occur in the approximately 120 validation repertoires, with about 94% of cluster scores above 0.

In the case of this clone: The antigen this receptor binds is unknown. Base qualities are not at hand, and no much larger clone is one base apart.

The donors belonged to the validation cohort of about 120 subjects, which was separate from the approximately 700-subject first cohort. The library was generated by the immunoSEQ multiplex PCR assay. Under the source paper's analysis protocol: A statistical classification framework was developed to diagnose cytomegalovirus status using the catalog of TCR beta chain sequences. TCRdb mirrors the immuneACCESS table, restricted to in-frame sequences. Some clones are absent from its copies; in checked studies, under half trace to an unresolved V gene, and the reason for the others is unknown. V, J and clone size reflect that table, while D and trimming were determined from the DNA. Counted in this sample were under 100,000 clones; over 85% of them appeared once. More than 0.65% of the sample is held by the ten biggest clonotypes. Ends trimmed: V by 9 bases, J by 5 bases; bases unmatched to a gene: 9. The germline V gene (reference sequence) specifies LNHDA as CDR1 and SQIVND as CDR2. The cysteine opens and the phenylalanine closes a CDR3 of 13 amino acids. Kept here is only the CDR3 DNA, which spans 39 bases and is read in frame from base 1.

The chain couples TRBV19 to TRBJ1-1; TRBD1 lines up with 7 middle nucleotides. The specimen was PBMCs. The clonotype originates from a woman younger than 35 in good health and CMV-seronegative. The encoded CDR3 is CASKEGGWTEAFF. The base sequence is TGTGCCAGCAAAGAAGGGGGCTGGACTGAAGCTTTCTTT.